This T cell receptor beta chain was identified during a study of T cells and Merkel cell carcinoma outcomes. Whole-study findings and limits: In Merkel cell carcinoma, repertoire and T-cell density reportedly predicted outcomes.

Clones were read by immunoSEQ multiplex PCR, and TCRdb kept only the in-frame ones, dropping some. The table lists about 10,000 clones, 84% of them singletons, with over 2% in the top ten. CDR1 is SGHRS and CDR2 is YFSETQ in the germline V gene. The CDR3 contains 13 residues. Losses at the gene ends were 3 bases for V and 5 bases for J; bases not matched to a gene: 1. This clone was observed once. Antigen unknown. The chain is built from TRBV5-1 and TRBJ1-1; 10 nucleotides line up with TRBD1. Sequences were obtained from tumor tissue from Merkel cell carcinoma. The receptor was isolated from a human donor with Merkel cell carcinoma. The CDR3 nucleotides are TGCGCCAGCAGCTCGGACAGGGGGACTGAAGCTTTCTTT. Protein: CASSSDRGTEAFF.